This T cell receptor (beta chain) came from a study of identical twins. Whole-study results and caveats: Partial confounding of zero-insertion analyses by invariant MAIT and iNKT cells was possible. The more abundant beta clonotypes in cord blood had fewer insertions, and memory repertoires did not show this. Compared with models, monozygotic twins showed more out-of-frame TCR alpha sharing.

After template switching added a universal primer site, the resulting cDNA carried unique molecular identifiers. TCRdb fed the 5' RACE reads into MiXCR, producing one record per CDR3 protein. The data show about 1.7 million distinct CDR3 sequences, more than 30% seen once. Details on this clonotype: What it binds is not known. At one end, the junction sequence differs from germline, possibly due to a read error.

This receptor was identified in a newborn girl in good health. The sequencing sample was made of cord blood.

The CDR3 region has the DNA TGTGCCAGCAGCCCACGGACAGGGGCCGGCTACAACTTC. It specifies CASSPRTGAGYNF. This sequence joins TRBV7-2 and TRBJ1-2; 9 bases line up with TRBD1. CDR1 and CDR2 (germline): SGHTA, FQGNSA. The CDR3 has 13 amino acids.